This T cell receptor beta chain appears in the sequencing data of a study of identifying expanded T cells in peripheral blood. Notes on the study in general: Two-week clone count variance significantly increased as total template count grew. Over approximately two and four weeks, about 15 and 19 clones changed, versus around 1.3 between replicates.

On this clone itself: The antigen is unknown.

Sequencing was performed with immunoSEQ multiplex PCR; in TCRdb, only in-frame clones are kept and a portion is missing. The profile shows around 50,000 clones, over 85% of them singletons. This CDR3 is 14 amino acids long. Germline lookup yields CDR1 SGDLS and CDR2 YYNGEE. V lost 0 bases and J 2 bases, leaving 9 bases between the germline ends. During the collection period, no donor immune events like infections were recorded. The clonotype originates from a person aged 18 to 70 in good health. The J gene is TRBJ2-7, the V gene TRBV9; D gene ambiguous. Sequenced: blood. CDR3 DNA sequence: TGTGCCAGCAGCGTAGCCGGAGTAGCCTACGAGCAGTACTTC. As protein: CASSVAGVAYEQYF.